A single T cell receptor beta chain is shown here with its context. Its antigen is currently unknown. CDR3 length: 15 amino acids. Germline CDR1 is DFQATT and CDR2 is SNEGSKA (reference sequence). V lost 3 bases and J lost 2; bases outside the gene matches: 6. Every TCR cDNA molecule carried a tag that served as a unique molecular identifier. Each CDR3 protein gets one entry after TCRdb re-called the 5' RACE reads with MiXCR. The top ten hold approximately 15% of the sample, which has several thousand distinct CDR3 sequences, 17% seen once. The time point: sample taken at primary tumor resection. The donors, fewer than 95 patients with untreated early-stage non-small cell lung cancer, provided the samples. Tumor, nontumor lung or frozen PBMC supplied whole RNA, sequenced without sorting. The entry originates in a study of spatial heterogeneity in lung cancer. Study as a whole: Each unique TCR and UMI combination was seen more than ten times on average in raw reads.

General study results and limits: The study found that expanded intratumoral alpha and beta TCR counts tracked tumor mutation counts.

This material consisted of lung tumor tissue, taken at surgery. The source is a male donor with early-stage non-small cell lung cancer. The rearrangement joins TRBV20-1 to TRBJ2-3; 9 bases are shared with TRBD2. This CDR3 is CSASAGLALTDTQYF. In nucleotides, the CDR3 is TGCAGTGCTAGCGCGGGACTAGCCCTCACAGATACGCAGTATTTT.